Sequencing of this TCR beta chain was carried out in a study of OX40 agonist ivuxolimab in advanced cancers. In the study overall: Partial responses occurred in three patients (one hepatocellular carcinoma, two cutaneous melanoma). Broader study findings: CD4+ and CD8+ blood T cells expanded clonally by week 6 at 0.1 to 3.0 mg/kg. Partial responders treated at 0.1-3.0 mg/kg exhibited clonal expansion among the lowest measured.

Trimming stripped 5 bases from V and 3 bases from J, with 4 bases between. The CDR3 extends over 12 amino acids. Per germline, CDR1 SNHLY and CDR2 FYNNEI. Profiled with immunoSEQ multiplex PCR; TCRdb holds only in-frame clones, not every one. Of 65,000 to 75,000 clones in the sample, 82% were seen once. This clone was counted only a few times. Its target is not known. This sequence joins TRBV2 and TRBJ2-2; no firm D call. The material was CD4+ or CD8+ T cells sorted from blood, obtained in a trial of the OX40 agonist ivuxolimab. This clonotype was sampled from an adult with an advanced solid tumor such as melanoma, head and neck, liver or kidney cancer. The CDR3 nucleotides read TGTGCCAGCAGTCTGGACACCGGGGAGCTGTTTTTT. Its protein product is CASSLDTGELFF.